What follows are 5 T cell receptor beta chains derived from one specimen sequenced in a study of blood T cells in healthy people across ages. Through a sample-barcoded 5' primer and a J-beta primer mix, a second PCR was run for about 6 to 12 cycles. TCRdb reprocessed the 5' RACE reads with MiXCR, giving one entry per CDR3 protein. Of about 970,000 distinct CDR3 sequences in the sample, roughly 50% were seen once. What was sequenced was blood. The receptors come from an older woman in good health.

In this sample, this clonotype turned up a few times. The chain employs TRBV9 and TRBJ2-4, with TRBD1 matching 9 bases. With the DNA end fitting TRBJ2-7 better, the J assignment may be wrong. The germline CDR1 and CDR2 sequences are SGDLS and YYNGEE. The CDR3 sequence is 17 residues long. CDR3 sequence reads: CASSVGGQGLWEDEQYF. For the CDR3, the DNA is TGTGCCAGCAGCGTGGGGGGACAGGGCTTATGGGAGGACGAGCAGTACTTC.

The table lists this clonotype with a few counts. V is TRBV6-5 and J is TRBJ2-6; D uncertain. CDR3 length: 14 residues. The V gene's germline CDR1 is MNHEY and CDR2 SVGAGI. V lost 6 bases to trimming and J lost 2 bases, with 8 bases between them. The CDR3 region is CASSKDAGANVLTF. The DNA of the CDR3 is TGTGCCAGCAGCAAGGATGCTGGGGCCAACGTCCTGACTTTC.

For this clonotype: One junction end disagrees with the germline gene, perhaps due to a read error. J is TRBJ2-5 and V is TRBV3-1; 11 bases are shared with TRBD1. This CDR3 region has 14 residues. Germline V lookup: CDR1 LGHDT, CDR2 YNNKEL (reference sequence). The CDR3 region has the DNA TGTGCCGGCAGCCGTGGACAGGGGGCGGAGACCCAGTACTTC. It specifies CAGSRGQGAETQYF.

In this sample, this clonotype turned up many times. The rearrangement uses TRBV20-1 and TRBJ2-3; D is tentatively TRBD1 or TRBD2 (5 bases each). Germline-derived CDR1 and CDR2 are DFQATT and SNEGSKA (reference sequence). Deletions cut 1 base from V and 6 bases from J, with 5 bases between. The CDR3 spans 11 residues. For the CDR3, the DNA is TGCAGTGCTAGAGGGGGGGATACGCAGTATTTT. This codes for CSARGGDTQYF.

The gene calls are TRBV2 and TRBJ2-7; TRBD1 might be the D (5 bases). There are 12 residues in the CDR3. Germline V gene lookup returns CDR1 SNHLY and CDR2 FYNNEI. The V and J ends lost 7 bases and 2 bases respectively, with 9 bases between them. CDR3: CASKEGAYEQYF. CDR3 sequence (DNA): TGTGCCAGCAAGGAAGGGGCCTACGAGCAGTACTTC.